This T cell receptor beta chain was captured by sequencing in a study of blood T cell repertoires in COVID-19. Across the whole study: Sample material is recorded as cDNA or gDNA derived from T cells, B-cell-depleted T cells, or PBMCs.

Participants' own reports of clinical history determined their cohort assignment. Authors' processing steps: From reference gene primer amplification, estimates of nucleated cell counts were derived. Data came from immunoSEQ multiplex PCR; TCRdb stores just in-frame clones and leaves some out. V and J calls plus clone size are reproduced from that table; the DNA served to infer D and trimming. The data hold more than 250,000 clones, with 70% to 90% observed a single time. CDR1 is SGHVS, CDR2 FNYEAQ, per germline. V was pared by 1 base and J by 12 bases, with 11 bases of the junction left unmatched. The CDR3 has 14 residues.

Specimen: PBMCs or T cells enriched from blood (not recorded which). This receptor was obtained from a young woman who had recovered from COVID-19. The gene calls are TRBV7-6 and TRBJ2-7, with TRBD2 matching 8 bases. CDR3 bases: TGTGCCAGCAGCTTAGACGCGGGGGGCAAGGGCGCGTACTTC. This codes for CASSLDAGGKGAYF.